The clone carrying this T cell receptor (beta chain) was seen a few times. The sample belongs to a study of blood T cell repertoires in COVID-19. Study background: Sites in the United States, Italy and Spain provided acute and convalescent COVID-19 samples. The analysed material was cDNA or gDNA that came from T cells, B-cell-depleted T cells, or PBMCs.

The CDR3 sequence is 16 residues long. Germline loops: CDR1 SGHTA, CDR2 FQGTGA. V lost 1 base to trimming and J lost 2 bases, with 14 bases between them. Profiling relied on immunoSEQ multiplex PCR, and the TCRdb table lists in-frame clones only, not all of them. This table has approximately 49,000 clones, approximately 84% appearing once. The chain uses TRBV7-3 and TRBJ2-5; D possibly corresponds to TRBD2 (7 bases). This receptor was obtained from a man in his fifties or sixties with acute or convalescent COVID-19. Sequencing was carried out using peripheral blood. This chain's CDR3 is CASSLNPGGHQETQYF. The CDR3 DNA sequence: TGTGCCAGCAGCTTAAATCCCGGGGGGCATCAAGAGACCCAGTACTTC.